The 17 T cell receptor beta chains reported below all come from one sample, sequenced in a study of blood T cell repertoires in COVID-19. Sequenced by immunoSEQ multiplex PCR; TCRdb stores in-frame clones only, minus some. The sample yields about 87,000 clones, 83% seen once. The sequencing input was peripheral blood. Receptors originate from a woman aged 55-69 years with acute or convalescent COVID-19.

The chain employs TRBV5-1 and TRBJ2-1; D is possibly TRBD2 (5 bases). Per the germline V gene, CDR1 is SGHRS and CDR2 is YFSETQ. The ends were cut back, 2 bases at V and 4 bases at J, with 13 bases in the middle. This CDR3 has 15 residues. The CDR3 spells CASSFATNGYNEQFF. The CDR3 DNA is TGCGCCAGCAGCTTCGCGACTAACGGGTACAATGAGCAGTTCTTC.

A single count supports this clone. J is TRBJ1-4 and V is TRBV7-9; 11 bases map to TRBD1. V shed 2 bases, J shed 7 bases, and the junction held 3 bases outside the gene matches. The CDR3 is 15 amino acids. The germline CDR1 and CDR2 sequences are SEHNR and FQNEAQ (reference sequence). CDR3 in amino acids: CASSLLDRGLEKLFF. DNA for the CDR3: TGTGCCAGCAGCTTACTGGACAGGGGGCTTGAAAAACTGTTTTTT.

This sequence joins TRBV4-3 and TRBJ1-1; no definite D call. CDR1 is LGHNA and CDR2 is YSLEER in the germline V gene. The CDR3 has 15 residues. Between the trimmed V and J ends, which lost 4 bases and 1 base, there was a span of 13 bases. CDR3 DNA: TGCGCCAGCAGCCTTCTTAGGGCGGGGAACACTGAAGCTTTCTTT. It codes for CASSLLRAGNTEAFF.

The chain combines TRBV7-2 with TRBJ1-2; TRBD1 matches at 8 bases. The germline V gene has CDR1 SGHTA and CDR2 FQGNSA. The V segment lost 5 bases and the J segment 4 bases; nucleotides outside the gene matches: 9. The CDR3 spans 15 residues. The CDR3: CASSLQTGVVYGYTF. Written as DNA, the CDR3 is TGTGCCAGCAGCCTACAGACAGGGGTGGTCTATGGCTACACCTTC.

V and J are TRBV5-4 and TRBJ2-1; the match to TRBD2 covers 7 bases. The ends lost 5 bases at V and 0 bases at J; junction bases unmatched: 5. This CDR3 region has 15 residues. Germline V CDR1 and CDR2: SGHNT, YYREEE (reference sequence). The CDR3 spells CASSYLAASYNEQFF. CDR3 nucleotide sequence: TGTGCCAGCAGTTACCTAGCGGCCTCCTACAATGAGCAGTTCTTC. The full variable domain, with the rest looked up from reference TRBV5-4 and TRBJ2-1, is ETGVTQSPTHLIKTRGQQVTLRCSSQSGHNTVSWYQQALGQGPQFIFQYYREEENGRGNFPPRFSGLQFPNYSSELNVNALELDDSALYLCASSYLAASYNEQFFGPGTRLTVL.

This clone was picked up one time. The chain joins TRBV6-2 or TRBV6-3 to TRBJ2-7, with D maybe TRBD1 (5 bases). Per germline, CDR1 MNHEY and CDR2 SVGEGT. This CDR3 is built from 19 residues. Between the trimmed V and J ends, which lost 2 bases and 0 bases, there was a span of 23 bases. The CDR3 nucleotides read TGTGCCAGCAGTTACATCTTGGGGCAGGGATCCGGTAGCTCCTACGAGCAGTACTTC. It specifies CASSYILGQGSGSSYEQYF.

This clone was recorded once. The CDR3, as DNA: TGTGCCAGCAGTGAACAGGGGCGCGATCAGCCCCAGCATTTT. Protein: CASSEQGRDQPQHF. The chain is built from TRBV2 and TRBJ1-5; perhaps TRBD1 as D (6 bases). Trimming left V 2 bases short and J 5 bases short, with 10 bases between. The CDR3 sequence is 14 residues long. Germline V gene lookup returns CDR1 SNHLY and CDR2 FYNNEI.

The J gene is TRBJ2-7, the V gene TRBV10-3; maybe TRBD2 (6 bases). The CDR3 totals 18 residues. The V end lost 0 bases, the J end lost 6 bases, and 24 bases lay between the germline ends. Germline CDR1 ENHRY, CDR2 SYGVKD. CDR3 nucleotides: TGTGCCATCAGTGAGTCGAGTGGAGGGGCACGGGCGGGGTCCGAGCAGTACTTC. It specifies CAISESSGGARAGSEQYF.

The chain carries TRBV29-1 and TRBJ2-5; tentatively, D is TRBD1 (5 bases). The CDR3 is made up of 13 amino acids. Trimming pared 4 bases from V and 1 base from J, leaving 10 bases between. In germline, CDR1 is SQVTM, CDR2 ANQGSEA. The CDR3 nucleotides read TGCAGCGTTGGGTCCAGGGTCCAAGAGACCCAGTACTTC. Translated: CSVGSRVQETQYF.

V is TRBV27 and J is TRBJ2-3; 10 nucleotides agree with TRBD2. The germline gives CDR1 MNHEY, CDR2 SMNVEV (reference sequence). V lost 7 bases, J lost 3 bases, and 4 bases stayed unmatched. The CDR3 spans 14 residues. The CDR3, as DNA: TGTGCCAGCACACTAGCGGGGTGGACAGATACGCAGTATTTT. This sequence encodes CASTLAGWTDTQYF.

The chain combines TRBV10-3 with TRBJ2-5; D is unclear. With 0 bases removed from V and 5 bases from J, the gap between germline ends came to 13 bases. CDR1 is ENHRY, CDR2 SYGVKD, per germline. The CDR3 has 15 amino acids. CDR3 protein: CAISESTRRAETQYF. CDR3 DNA: TGTGCCATCAGTGAGTCGACTCGGCGAGCGGAGACCCAGTACTTC.

This clone was recorded only once. The rearrangement links TRBV5-5 to TRBJ2-7; 8 nucleotides align to TRBD1. Germline values: CDR1 SGHKS, CDR2 YYEKEE (reference sequence). CDR3 length: 17 residues. Trimming at V came to 4 bases and at J to 0 bases, leaving 12 bases not matched to a gene. The CDR3 DNA follows: TGTGCCAGCAGCCGTGGGGTCGTGACAGGGGACTCCTACGAGCAGTACTTC. Amino acids: CASSRGVVTGDSYEQYF.

This rearrangement joins TRBV2 to TRBJ1-1, with 10 positions matching TRBD1. This CDR3 contains 15 residues. In germline, CDR1 is SNHLY, CDR2 FYNNEI. Losses at the gene ends were 4 bases for V and 1 base for J; bases not matched to a gene: 3. DNA for the CDR3: TGTGCCAGCAGTGGCGGACAGGGGGGGAACACTGAAGCTTTCTTT. Its translation is CASSGGQGGNTEAFF.

The V call is TRBV20-1, the J call TRBJ1-6, with D unclear. Per the germline V gene, CDR1 is DFQATT and CDR2 is SNEGSKA (reference sequence). The V and J ends lost 3 bases and 2 bases respectively, with 11 bases between them. CDR3 length equals 15 residues. The CDR3 is CSASPRIAYNSPLHF. The CDR3 coding sequence is TGCAGTGCTAGTCCCAGGATCGCCTATAATTCACCCCTCCACTTT.

This clone was seen many times. The chain couples TRBV2 to TRBJ2-5; 9 bases fit TRBD2. The germline gives CDR1 SNHLY, CDR2 FYNNEI. V gave up 3 bases and J gave up 1 base; unmatched junction bases: 0. This CDR3 has 14 amino acids. CDR3 amino acids: CASSETSGQETQYF. In DNA form, the CDR3 reads TGTGCCAGCAGTGAGACTAGCGGCCAAGAGACCCAGTACTTC.

This chain uses TRBV7-2 with TRBJ1-5; no clear D gene. Trimming removed 4 bases from V and 5 bases from J, with 9 bases in between. The germline CDR1 and CDR2 sequences are SGHTA and FQGNSA. The CDR3 has 13 residues. DNA of the CDR3: TGTGCCAGCAGCTCCGGTCTGGATCAGCCCCAGCATTTT. Translated: CASSSGLDQPQHF.

This clone has just a few counts. The chain joins TRBV9 to TRBJ1-2; no definite D call. Germline loops: CDR1 SGDLS, CDR2 YYNGEE. V lost 0 bases and J lost 4, with 13 bases in between. The CDR3 is 15 residues long. The CDR3 reads CASSVAFQAGYGYTF. The CDR3 bases are TGTGCCAGCAGCGTAGCTTTTCAGGCGGGCTATGGCTACACCTTC.